This T cell receptor (beta chain) was identified in a study of blood T cell repertoires in COVID-19. Study as a whole: T cells, B-cell-depleted T cells, or PBMCs provided the cDNA or gDNA that served as material.

The germline CDR1 and CDR2 sequences are MNHNS and SASEGT. V was pared by 6 bases and J by 2 bases, with 20 bases between. The CDR3 has 16 amino acids. Some clones are missing from TCRdb's copy, which holds only in-frame ones; the method was immunoSEQ multiplex PCR. The profile shows approximately 210,000 clones, around four fifths of them singletons. This rearrangement joins TRBV6-1 to TRBJ2-7, with D perhaps TRBD1 (6 bases). The sequence derives from a woman between 50 and 59 years old with active or convalescent COVID-19. The specimen was peripheral blood. CDR3 residues: CASRETLQGRPYEQYV. As DNA, the CDR3 is TGTGCCAGCAGGGAAACACTACAGGGCCGACCCTACGAGCAGTACGTC.